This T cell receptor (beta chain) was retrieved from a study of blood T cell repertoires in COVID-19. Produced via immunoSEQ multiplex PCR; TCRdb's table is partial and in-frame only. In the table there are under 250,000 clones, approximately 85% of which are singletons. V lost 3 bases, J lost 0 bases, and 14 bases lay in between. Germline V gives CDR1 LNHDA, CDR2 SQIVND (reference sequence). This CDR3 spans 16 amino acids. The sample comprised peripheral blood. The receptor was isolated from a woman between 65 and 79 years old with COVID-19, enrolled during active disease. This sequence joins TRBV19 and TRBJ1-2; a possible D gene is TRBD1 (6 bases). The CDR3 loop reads CASSMGAEGSNYGYTF. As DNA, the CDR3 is TGTGCCAGTAGTATGGGGGCGGAAGGATCTAACTATGGCTACACCTTC.